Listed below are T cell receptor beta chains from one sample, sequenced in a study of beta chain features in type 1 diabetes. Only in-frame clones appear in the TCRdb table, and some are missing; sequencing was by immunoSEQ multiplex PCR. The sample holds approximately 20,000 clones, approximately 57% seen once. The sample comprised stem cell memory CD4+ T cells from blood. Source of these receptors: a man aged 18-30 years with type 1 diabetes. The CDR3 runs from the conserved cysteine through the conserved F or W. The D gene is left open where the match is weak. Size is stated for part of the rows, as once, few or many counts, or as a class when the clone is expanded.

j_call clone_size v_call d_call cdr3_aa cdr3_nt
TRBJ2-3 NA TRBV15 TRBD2 CATSREAGGSTDTQYF TGTGCCACCAGTCGAGAAGCGGGGGGAAGCACAGATACGCAGTATTTT
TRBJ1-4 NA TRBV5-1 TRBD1 CASSSGTGGEKLFF TGCGCCAGCAGCTCCGGGACAGGGGGAGAAAAACTGTTTTTT
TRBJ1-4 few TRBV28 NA CASRNSPTNEKLFF TGTGCCAGCAGGAACAGTCCAACTAATGAAAAACTGTTTTTT
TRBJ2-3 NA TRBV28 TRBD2 CASSLLTSGEPPQYF TGTGCCAGCAGTTTATTGACTAGCGGGGAACCTCCGCAGTATTTT
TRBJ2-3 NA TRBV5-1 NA CASSLQGIFSDTQYF TGCGCCAGCAGCTTACAGGGTATTTTCTCAGATACGCAGTATTTT
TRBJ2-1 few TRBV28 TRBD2 CASSPVLAGVWLEQFF TGTGCCAGCAGTCCCGTACTAGCGGGAGTTTGGCTTGAGCAGTTCTTC
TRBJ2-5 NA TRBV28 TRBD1 CASSSPGKGARETQYF TGTGCCAGCAGTTCACCCGGGAAGGGGGCTCGAGAGACCCAGTACTTC
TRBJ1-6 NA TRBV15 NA CATSRDQASGSPLHF TGTGCCACCAGCAGAGATCAGGCATCTGGTTCACCCCTCCACTTT
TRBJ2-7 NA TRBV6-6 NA CASSYRSYEQYF TGTGCCAGCAGTTACCGGAGCTACGAGCAGTACTTC
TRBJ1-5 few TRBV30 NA CAWSDSYQPQHF TGTGCCTGGAGTGACTCATATCAGCCCCAGCATTTT
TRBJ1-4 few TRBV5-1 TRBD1 CASSRQGASNEKLFF TGCGCCAGCAGCCGGCAGGGGGCCTCTAATGAAAAACTGTTTTTT
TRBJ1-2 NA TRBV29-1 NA CSVGGGVYGYTF TGCAGCGTTGGGGGAGGGGTCTATGGCTACACCTTC
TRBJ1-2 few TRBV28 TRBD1 CASTRQGDYGYTF TGTGCCAGCACCCGACAGGGAGACTATGGCTACACCTTC
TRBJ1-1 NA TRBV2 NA CASSLYTEAFF TGTGCCAGCAGTCTGTACACTGAAGCTTTCTTT
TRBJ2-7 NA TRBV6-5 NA CASSYSWRLYEQYF TGTGCCAGCAGTTACTCGTGGCGGCTCTACGAGCAGTACTTC
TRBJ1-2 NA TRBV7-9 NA CASSFYTEDYGYTF TGTGCCAGCAGCTTTTACACAGAAGACTATGGCTACACCTTC
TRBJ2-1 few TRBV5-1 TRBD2 CASSYHSGSSYNEQFF TGCGCCAGCAGCTACCATAGCGGGAGCTCCTACAATGAGCAGTTCTTC
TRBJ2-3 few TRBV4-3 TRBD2 CASSKKRGTDTQYF TGCGCCAGCAGCAAAAAGCGGGGGACAGATACGCAGTATTTT
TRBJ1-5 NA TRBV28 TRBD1 CASSKQGARGNQPQHF TGTGCCAGCAGCAAGCAGGGGGCGCGCGGCAATCAGCCCCAGCATTTT
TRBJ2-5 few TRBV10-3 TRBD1 CAISFGQGRTVETQYF TGTGCCATCAGTTTCGGACAGGGGCGGACGGTAGAGACCCAGTACTTC
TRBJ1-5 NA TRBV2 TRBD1 CASSSTGGSQPQHF TGTGCCAGCAGTTCTACAGGGGGAAGTCAGCCCCAGCATTTT
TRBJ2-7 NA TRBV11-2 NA CASSSLLGGRRSYEQYF TGTGCCAGCAGCTCCCTTCTTGGGGGGAGAAGATCCTACGAGCAGTACTTC
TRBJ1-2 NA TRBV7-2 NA CASSQDRNYGYTF TGTGCCAGCAGCCAGGACAGAAACTATGGCTACACCTTC
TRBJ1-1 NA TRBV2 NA CASKAETGETEAFF TGTGCCAGCAAGGCAGAAACGGGAGAGACTGAAGCTTTCTTT
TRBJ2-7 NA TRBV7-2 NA CASSRVAGGGNEQYF TGTGCCAGCAGCAGAGTAGCAGGGGGAGGAAACGAGCAGTACTTC
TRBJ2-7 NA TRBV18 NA CASSPGSNSYEQYF TGTGCCAGCTCACCAGGCAGTAACTCCTACGAGCAGTACTTC
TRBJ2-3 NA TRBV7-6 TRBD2 CASSLPSSGLDPDTQYF TGTGCCAGCAGCTTGCCCTCATCGGGACTAGATCCAGATACGCAGTATTTT
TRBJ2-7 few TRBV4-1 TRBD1 CASSRRGGHEQYF TGCGCCAGCAGCCGCCGAGGGGGCCACGAGCAGTACTTC
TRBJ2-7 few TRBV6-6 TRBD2 CASMERLAGVWQYF TGTGCCAGCATGGAGCGGCTAGCGGGAGTGTGGCAGTACTTC
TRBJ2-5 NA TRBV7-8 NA CASSLRRGAVLETQYF TGTGCCAGCAGCTTACGACGGGGGGCCGTTCTAGAGACCCAGTACTTC
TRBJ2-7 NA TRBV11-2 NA CASSATGYEQYF TGTGCCAGCAGCGCTACAGGCTACGAGCAGTACTTC
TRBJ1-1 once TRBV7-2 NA CASNNQGLNTEAFF TGTGCCAGCAACAACCAGGGCCTGAACACTGAAGCTTTCTTT
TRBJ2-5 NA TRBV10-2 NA CASSASGVSQYF TGCGCCAGCAGCGCTTCGGGGGTGAGCCAGTACTTC
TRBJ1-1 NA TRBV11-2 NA CASSFRTEAFF TGTGCCAGCAGCTTCCGCACTGAAGCTTTCTTT
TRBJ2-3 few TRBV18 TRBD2 CASSPTLSGRSTDTQYF TGTGCCAGCTCACCAACCCTTAGCGGGAGAAGCACAGATACGCAGTATTTT
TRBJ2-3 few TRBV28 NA CASSLVSSGSTDTQYF TGTGCCAGCAGTTTGGTTTCGAGCGGGAGCACAGATACGCAGTATTTT
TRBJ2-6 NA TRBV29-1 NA CSVSGAGANVLTF TGCAGCGTTTCCGGGGCTGGGGCCAACGTCCTGACTTTC
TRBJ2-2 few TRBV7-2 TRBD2 CASSLGLAGTGELFF TGTGCCAGCAGCTTAGGACTAGCGGGGACCGGGGAGCTGTTTTTT
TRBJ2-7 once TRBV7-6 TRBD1 CASSPTGGISYEQYF TGTGCCAGCAGCCCCACAGGGGGTATCTCCTACGAGCAGTACTTC
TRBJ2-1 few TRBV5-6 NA CASSLAGFVSSEQFF TGTGCCAGCAGCTTGGCAGGGTTCGTTTCGTCTGAGCAGTTCTTC
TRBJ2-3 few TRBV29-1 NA CSVDGSTDTQYF TGCAGCGTTGACGGGAGCACAGATACGCAGTATTTT
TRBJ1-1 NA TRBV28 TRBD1 CASRPFYRGNTEAFF TGTGCCAGCAGACCCTTCTACAGGGGGAACACTGAAGCTTTCTTT
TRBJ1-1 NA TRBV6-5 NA CASRYRFRYTEAFF TGTGCCTCCAGGTACAGGTTTAGGTACACTGAAGCTTTCTTT
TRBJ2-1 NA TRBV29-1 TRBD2 CSAQPINPGLAGGRVYNEQFF TGCAGCGCCCAGCCCATAAATCCGGGACTAGCGGGAGGGCGGGTCTACAATGAGCAGTTCTTC
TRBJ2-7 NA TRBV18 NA CASSDMVGAHEQYF TGTGCCAGCTCGGACATGGTGGGGGCCCACGAGCAGTACTTC
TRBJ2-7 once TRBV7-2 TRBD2 CASSLGTSVSYEQYF TGTGCCAGCAGCCTCGGGACTAGCGTTTCCTACGAGCAGTACTTC